Below are 5 T cell receptor beta chains sequenced from a single sample in a study of blood T cell repertoires in COVID-19. Libraries were prepared by immunoSEQ multiplex PCR; TCRdb keeps only in-frame clonotypes and omits some of them. The table records 260,000 or so clones, roughly 80% of them present only once. Sequences were obtained from peripheral blood. The source of these receptors is a woman aged 70-85 years with acute or convalescent COVID-19.

This chain uses TRBV7-2 with TRBJ2-2, with D unclear. Trimming pared 2 bases from V and 3 bases from J, leaving 7 bases between. The CDR3 is 14 residues long. Germline CDR1 SGHTA, CDR2 FQGNSA. The CDR3 here is CASSLNSYTGELFF. In nucleotides, the CDR3 is TGTGCCAGCAGCTTAAACAGTTACACCGGGGAGCTGTTTTTT.

A remark on this clone: This CDR3 is also generated by other DNA sequences in the sample. The chain is built from TRBV6-2 or TRBV6-3 and TRBJ1-5; TRBD1 might be the D (5 bases). The CDR3 has 15 residues. Germline CDR1 and CDR2: MNHEY and SVGEGT. Trimming took 2 bases from V and 4 from J, leaving 12 bases between them. The CDR3 region has the DNA TGTGCCAGCAGTTACGGCAGGGTGGGTAATCAGCCCCAGCATTTT. Its protein product is CASSYGRVGNQPQHF.

J is TRBJ2-2 and V is TRBV11-3; D unresolved. Germline V lookup: CDR1 SGHNT, CDR2 YENEEA. The CDR3 has 14 residues. V was shortened by 1 base and J by 1 base, with 4 bases between the two germline ends. CDR3: CASSLAGNTGELFF. The CDR3 DNA reads TGTGCCAGCAGCTTAGCAGGGAACACCGGGGAGCTGTTTTTT.

The J gene is TRBJ1-3, the V gene TRBV6-2 or TRBV6-3; TRBD1 is a possible D gene (5 bases). The CDR3 is made up of 16 amino acids. Trimming removed 2 bases from V and 4 bases from J, with 15 bases in between. The germline gives CDR1 MNHEY, CDR2 SVGEGT. The CDR3 nucleotides are TGTGCCAGCAGTTACCGATGGACACCGGTCGGAAACACCATATATTTT. Protein sequence: CASSYRWTPVGNTIYF.

This chain uses TRBV3-1 (or the pseudogene TRBV3-2) with TRBJ1-2; D might be TRBD1 (5 bases). Germline V gives CDR1 LGHDT, CDR2 YNNKEL (reference sequence). The CDR3 is 14 amino acids. Trimming took 1 base from V and 8 from J, leaving 14 bases between them. This chain's CDR3 is CASSQGLGRGGYTF. The CDR3 coding sequence is TGTGCCAGCAGCCAAGGGTTAGGAAGGGGAGGCTACACCTTC.